A single sample gave rise to the 32 T cell receptor beta chains below, sequenced in a study of cytomegalovirus exposure and HLA in healthy donors (dated by TCRdb to the late 2010s). The method behind the library was the immunoSEQ multiplex PCR assay. For the multiplex PCR, a mixture combining 60 forward primers for TCR Vbeta segments and 13 reverse primers for TCR Jbeta segments was used. Entries here come from immuneACCESS through TCRdb and include only in-frame sequences with V and J called. Some clones fail to appear in such tables; in the studies checked, an unresolved V gene covers under half of the shortfall, and the cause of the remainder is unknown. The sample data list 120,000 to 150,000 clones, and 68% of these were observed just once. Together, the top ten hold roughly 4% of the sample. What was sequenced was PBMCs. The receptors stem from a man aged 60-69 years in good health and CMV-seronegative.

This chain links TRBV4-1 with TRBJ2-7, with D possibly being TRBD1 (5 bases). Germline lookup yields CDR1 MGHRA and CDR2 YSYEKL. The CDR3 extends over 16 amino acids. Deletions cut 2 bases from V and 0 bases from J, with 14 bases between. CDR3 loop: CASSQSETGASYEQYF. For the CDR3, the DNA is TGCGCCAGCAGCCAATCGGAAACAGGAGCCTCCTACGAGCAGTACTTC.

The chain has TRBV6-5 and TRBJ1-1; a possible D gene is TRBD1 (6 bases). The ends were cut back, 1 base at V and 5 bases at J, with 14 bases in the middle. Germline CDR1 MNHEY, CDR2 SVGAGI. The CDR3 covers 15 residues. The CDR3 bases are TGTGCCAGCAGTTACTTCGAAGGGGGAGGGACTGAAGCTTTCTTT. Its translation: CASSYFEGGGTEAFF.

The chain links TRBV27 to TRBJ1-1, with D uncertain. Trimming shortened V by 7 bases and J by 8 bases, and 11 bases separated the two germline ends. Germline lookup yields CDR1 MNHEY and CDR2 SMNVEV (reference sequence). The CDR3 contains 11 residues. This chain's CDR3 is CASIAGVEAFF. The DNA of the CDR3 is TGTGCCAGCATTGCTGGAGTGGAAGCTTTCTTT.

This clone came up a few times. V gene TRBV29-1 combines with J gene TRBJ2-7; D is possibly TRBD2 (5 bases). This CDR3 spans 13 amino acids. The ends were cut back, 6 bases at V and 0 bases at J, with 12 bases in the middle. The germline CDR1 and CDR2 sequences are SQVTM and ANQGSEA. The CDR3 nucleotides read TGCAGCGTGTCGTCCGGGGTCTCCTACGAGCAGTACTTC. Its translation: CSVSSGVSYEQYF.

V is TRBV19 and J is TRBJ1-5; D may be TRBD1 (5 bases). This CDR3 contains 16 residues. CDR1 is LNHDA and CDR2 is SQIVND in the germline V gene (reference sequence). Trimming shortened V by 8 bases and J by 5 bases, and 22 bases separated the two germline ends. The CDR3: CASSVNWGESDQPQHF. The CDR3 DNA is TGTGCCAGTTCGGTCAATTGGGGGGAGAGTGATCAGCCCCAGCATTTT.

This rearrangement joins TRBV4-3 to TRBJ1-2; TRBD1 is a possible D gene (6 bases). V lost 0 bases and J 2 bases, leaving 25 bases between the germline ends. The CDR3 totals 20 residues. Germline V CDR1 and CDR2: LGHNA, YSLEER. The DNA for the CDR3 is TGCGCCAGCAGCCAAGATCCCGGCATGAAAAACAGGGCCCCAAACTATGGCTACACCTTC. Its protein product is CASSQDPGMKNRAPNYGYTF.

In this sample, this clone turned up a few times. CDR3 bases: TGTGCCAGCAGCTTAGAGGGGGAGACGACTGAAGCTTTCTTT. Its protein product is CASSLEGETTEAFF. This rearrangement joins TRBV7-9 to TRBJ1-1; perhaps TRBD1 as D (6 bases). Trimming took 1 base from V and 5 from J, leaving 11 bases between them. The germline V gene has CDR1 SEHNR and CDR2 FQNEAQ (reference sequence). CDR3 size: 14 residues. Variable domain in full (rest from reference TRBV7-9 and TRBJ1-1): DTGVSQNPRHKITKRGQNVTFRCDPISEHNRLYWYRQTLGQGPEFLTYFQNEAQLEKSRLLSDRFSAERPKGSFSTLEIQRTEQGDSAMYLCASSLEGETTEAFFGQGTRLTVV.

This clone was picked up a small number of times. V and J are TRBV14 and TRBJ1-4; D is unresolved. Trimming pared 3 bases from V and 8 bases from J, leaving 7 bases between. The length of the CDR3 is 12 residues. CDR1 is SGHDN, CDR2 FVKESK, per germline. DNA of the CDR3: TGTGCCAGCAGCCAGCAGATGGAAAAACTGTTTTTT. Protein product: CASSQQMEKLFF.

The genes are TRBV7-3 and TRBJ1-3; D may be TRBD1 (6 bases). CDR3 length: 17 amino acids. V dropped 1 base and J dropped 0 bases, with 13 bases sitting between them. Germline V gives CDR1 SGHTA, CDR2 FQGTGA. CDR3 in DNA: TGTGCCAGCAGCTTAAACGGGGGGGCGTCCTCTGGAAACACCATATATTTT. Translation gives CASSLNGGASSGNTIYF. The full variable domain, its missing parts supplied by reference TRBV7-3 and TRBJ1-3, is GAGVSQTPSNKVTEKGKYVELRCDPISGHTALYWYRQSLGQGPEFLIYFQGTGAADDSGLPNDRFFAVRPEGSVSTLKIQRTERGDSAVYLCASSLNGGASSGNTIYFGEGSWLTVV.

The chain recombines TRBV29-1 with TRBJ1-5; D gene uncertain. From germline, CDR1 is SQVTM and CDR2 ANQGSEA. The length of the CDR3 is 15 residues. The germline V and J ends were trimmed by 6 bases and 2 bases, with 17 bases remaining between them. The DNA for the CDR3 is TGCAGCGTGGCTAACGGACCGGAGGGCAATCAGCCCCAGCATTTT. Its protein is CSVANGPEGNQPQHF.

This chain connects TRBV5-4 to TRBJ2-5; TRBD2 is a possible D gene (5 bases). Germline V gives CDR1 SGHNT, CDR2 YYREEE (reference sequence). This CDR3 region has 13 residues. The V end lost 4 bases, the J end lost 5 bases, and 12 bases lay between the germline ends. In DNA form, the CDR3 reads TGTGCCAGCAGCGAAGGAAGGGAGGAGACCCAGTACTTC. Translated: CASSEGREETQYF.

The V and J genes are TRBV29-1 and TRBJ2-2, with D possibly matching TRBD2 (6 bases). The germline V gene has CDR1 SQVTM and CDR2 ANQGSEA. The CDR3 runs 14 residues. Trimming cost V 3 bases and J 3 bases, with 11 bases left between them. This CDR3 reads CSVELAEDTGELFF. The CDR3 nucleotides read TGCAGCGTTGAGTTAGCGGAGGACACCGGGGAGCTGTTTTTT.

The chain carries TRBV19 and TRBJ1-2, with TRBD1 matching over 7 bases. Germline V CDR1 and CDR2: LNHDA, SQIVND (reference sequence). The V and J ends lost 4 bases and 8 bases, in that order; junction bases with no gene match: 7. This CDR3 spans 13 amino acids. The CDR3 region has the DNA TGTGCCAGTAGTAGTTCCAGGACAGGAGGCTACACCTTC. It encodes CASSSSRTGGYTF.

This clone came up a few times. The chain is built from TRBV28 and TRBJ1-5; 8 nucleotides line up with TRBD1. Germline loops: CDR1 MDHEN, CDR2 SYDVKM. The ends lost 3 bases at V and 16 bases at J; junction bases unmatched: 14. The CDR3 covers 14 residues. The CDR3 reads CASSLGTGTKTIHF. CDR3 bases: TGTGCCAGCAGTTTGGGGACAGGCACCAAGACCATACATTTT.

The chain joins TRBV5-1 to TRBJ2-7; TRBD2 aligns across 7 bases. Trimming took 1 base from V and 4 from J; bases not matched to a gene: 5. The CDR3 extends over 14 amino acids. Per germline, CDR1 SGHRS and CDR2 YFSETQ. This CDR3 reads CASSLSGNEYEQYF. As DNA, the CDR3 is TGCGCCAGCAGCTTGAGCGGGAATGAGTACGAGCAGTACTTC.

The CDR3 protein is CASSLFAGRAWSHEQFF. The CDR3 region has the DNA TGTGCCAGCAGTTTATTCGCCGGGAGGGCCTGGAGTCATGAGCAGTTCTTC. The chain uses TRBV27 and TRBJ2-1; 8 bases are a match to TRBD2. V dropped 1 base and J dropped 8; count of bases not matched to a gene: 13. There are 17 residues in the CDR3. Germline CDR1 is MNHEY and CDR2 is SMNVEV (reference sequence).

This chain joins TRBV11-2 and TRBJ2-5; 8 bases align to TRBD2. The J call may be mistaken, given a closer DNA end match to TRBJ2-7. Germline V gene sequence: CDR1 SGHAT, CDR2 FQNNGV. The CDR3 spans 11 residues. The CDR3 protein is CASRGGYEQYF. DNA of the CDR3: TGTGCCAGCCGGGGGGGCTACGAGCAGTACTTC.

The V and J genes are TRBV5-6 and TRBJ2-1, with a possible D match to TRBD1 (6 bases). Germline lookup yields CDR1 SGHDT and CDR2 YYEEEE. The length of the CDR3 is 13 residues. V was pared by 1 base and J by 9 bases, with 11 bases between. The CDR3 loop is CASSLFIRGEQFF. The CDR3, as DNA: TGTGCCAGCAGCTTGTTCATCAGGGGTGAGCAGTTCTTC.

The chain carries TRBV7-9 and TRBJ1-5; 7 bases align to TRBD1. Per germline, CDR1 SEHNR and CDR2 FQNEAQ (reference sequence). After removal of 5 bases from V and 4 bases from J, the junction contained 11 bases not matched to a gene. The CDR3 spans 16 residues. CDR3: CASSPGVGTANQPQHF. The CDR3, as DNA: TGTGCCAGCAGCCCGGGGGTCGGGACAGCAAATCAGCCCCAGCATTTT. The full variable domain, completed using reference TRBV7-9 and TRBJ1-5, is DTGVSQNPRHKITKRGQNVTFRCDPISEHNRLYWYRQTLGQGPEFLTYFQNEAQLEKSRLLSDRFSAERPKGSFSTLEIQRTEQGDSAMYLCASSPGVGTANQPQHFGDGTRLSIL.

The genes are TRBV30 and TRBJ2-7; TRBD1 aligns across 7 bases. Looked up from germline, CDR1 is GTSNPN and CDR2 is SVGIG (reference sequence). This CDR3 has 14 residues. Losses at the gene ends were 7 bases for V and 0 bases for J; bases not matched to a gene: 9. DNA for the CDR3: TGTGCCTACTCGCATAAGGGGGCCTCCTACGAGCAGTACTTC. Amino acids: CAYSHKGASYEQYF.

This clone was found once. The chain couples TRBV28 to TRBJ2-3; D may be TRBD1 (5 bases). The CDR3 contains 16 residues. Looked up from germline, CDR1 is MDHEN and CDR2 is SYDVKM. Deletions cut 6 bases from V and 1 base from J, with 17 bases between. The DNA for the CDR3 is TGTGCCAGCAGCCCCCCCCTAGGGGCCGGCACAGATACGCAGTATTTT. This encodes CASSPPLGAGTDTQYF.

The chain employs TRBV6-6 and TRBJ2-3; D is possibly TRBD1 (6 bases). With 5 bases removed from V and 3 bases from J, the gap between germline ends came to 18 bases. This CDR3 contains 16 residues. The germline gives CDR1 MNHNY, CDR2 SVGAGI (reference sequence). The CDR3 region has the DNA TGTGCCAGCAGTGTACCTCAGGGGAGTGGTACAGATACGCAGTATTTT. It translates to CASSVPQGSGTDTQYF.

This rearrangement joins TRBV25-1 to TRBJ2-5; the match to TRBD2 covers 8 bases. Germline lookup yields CDR1 MGHDK and CDR2 SYGVNS. The CDR3 has 16 amino acids. The ends lost 5 bases at V and 4 bases at J; junction bases unmatched: 12. This CDR3 reads CASSLALGGAAETQYF. The CDR3 DNA follows: TGTGCCAGCAGTCTGGCCCTCGGGGGGGCGGCAGAGACCCAGTACTTC.

The J gene is TRBJ2-2, the V gene TRBV29-1, with D possibly matching TRBD1 (5 bases). Germline CDR1 and CDR2: SQVTM and ANQGSEA. CDR3 length: 14 residues. Trimming shortened V by 7 bases and J by 3 bases, and 15 bases separated the two germline ends. CDR3 coding DNA: TGCAGCGCCCTGACAGTTGGTTACACCGGGGAGCTGTTTTTT. It is translated as CSALTVGYTGELFF.

A single count supports this clone. V and J are TRBV5-4 and TRBJ2-7; perhaps TRBD2 as D (5 bases). This CDR3 is built from 15 residues. Germline V gives CDR1 SGHNT, CDR2 YYREEE (reference sequence). V shed 0 bases and J shed 1 base, with 11 bases lying between them. DNA of the CDR3: TGTGCCAGCAGCTTGGAACTAGGGTCGTCCTACGAGCAGTACTTC. This encodes CASSLELGSSYEQYF.

This clone appeared a few times. The V and J genes are TRBV10-1 and TRBJ1-1; D unresolved. Germline lookup yields CDR1 WNHNN and CDR2 SYGVQD (reference sequence). V dropped 3 bases and J dropped 4 bases, with 12 bases sitting between them. CDR3 length: 14 residues. The CDR3 region is CASSESGKTTEAFF. DNA for the CDR3: TGCGCCAGCAGTGAATCGGGGAAAACCACTGAAGCTTTCTTT.

This clone was seen only a few times. The chain combines TRBV29-1 with TRBJ2-7; weak D call: TRBD2 (6 bases). CDR3 size: 14 residues. Germline CDR1 is SQVTM and CDR2 is ANQGSEA. V shed 2 bases and J shed 2 bases, with 13 bases lying between them. CDR3 sequence (DNA): TGCAGCGTTGAACCTCCCGGGAGACCCTACGAGCAGTACTTC. Translated, it gives CSVEPPGRPYEQYF.

This rearrangement joins TRBV30 to TRBJ1-2; TRBD1 agrees at 7 bases. V lost 4 bases and J lost 1; bases outside the gene matches: 3. The CDR3 sequence is 13 residues long. Per germline, CDR1 GTSNPN and CDR2 SVGIG (reference sequence). In nucleotides, the CDR3 is TGTGCCTGGATCCGGGACAGTAACTATGGCTACACCTTC. It specifies CAWIRDSNYGYTF.

This clone was seen only once. The CDR3, as DNA: TGTGCCAGTAGTAAGGTTTTTGGGGCTTACAATGAGCAGTTCTTC. It specifies CASSKVFGAYNEQFF. V is TRBV19 and J is TRBJ2-1, with D tentatively TRBD1 (5 bases). The CDR3 length is 15 residues. V was pared by 4 bases and J by 4 bases, with 14 bases between. The germline CDR1 and CDR2 sequences are LNHDA and SQIVND (reference sequence).

The chain recombines TRBV7-2 with TRBJ1-5; D remains unclear. The CDR3 runs 13 residues. The V end was cut by 4 bases, the J end by 5 bases, with 9 bases between. CDR1 and CDR2 from the germline V gene are SGHTA and FQGNSA. CDR3: CASSSERDQPQHF. CDR3 coding DNA: TGTGCCAGCAGCTCCGAGAGAGATCAGCCCCAGCATTTT. The full variable domain, rest sourced from reference TRBV7-2 and TRBJ1-5, is GAGVSQSPSNKVTEKGKDVELRCDPISGHTALYWYRQSLGQGLEFLIYFQGNSAPDKSGLPSDRFSAERTGGSVSTLTIQRTQQEDSAVYLCASSSERDQPQHFGDGTRLSIL.

The chain is built from TRBV7-2 and TRBJ1-3; 8 bases are shared with TRBD1. V shed 5 bases and J 2 bases; nucleotides not matched to a gene: 8. The CDR3 runs 16 residues. Germline-derived CDR1 and CDR2 are SGHTA and FQGNSA. CDR3 coding DNA: TGTGCCAGCAGCCCAAGGCAGGGGGCGCCTGGAAACACCATATATTTT. This codes for CASSPRQGAPGNTIYF.

This clone was seen only once. The rearrangement uses TRBV18 and TRBJ2-7; unclear D gene. This CDR3 is 12 amino acids long. Germline loops: CDR1 KGHSH, CDR2 LQKENI. V was clipped by 8 bases and J by 2 bases, with 10 bases between them. The CDR3 reads CASAGSAYEQYF. The CDR3 region has the DNA TGTGCCAGCGCCGGAAGCGCCTACGAGCAGTACTTC.